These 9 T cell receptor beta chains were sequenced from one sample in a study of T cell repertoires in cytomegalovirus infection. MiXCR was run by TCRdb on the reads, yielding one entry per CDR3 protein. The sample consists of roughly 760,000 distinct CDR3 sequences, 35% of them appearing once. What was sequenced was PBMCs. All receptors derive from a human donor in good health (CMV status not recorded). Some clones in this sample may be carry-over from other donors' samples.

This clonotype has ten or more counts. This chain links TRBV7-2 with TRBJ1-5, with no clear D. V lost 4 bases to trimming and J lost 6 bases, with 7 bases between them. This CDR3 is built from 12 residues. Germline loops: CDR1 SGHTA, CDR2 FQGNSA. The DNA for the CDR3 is TGTGCCAGCAGCTCCAGCCGTCAGCCCCAGCATTTT. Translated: CASSSSRQPQHF. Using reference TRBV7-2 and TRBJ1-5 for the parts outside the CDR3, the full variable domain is GAGVSQSPSNKVTEKGKDVELRCDPISGHTALYWYRQSLGQGLEFLIYFQGNSAPDKSGLPSDRFSAERTGGSVSTLTIQRTQQEDSAVYLCASSSSRQPQHFGDGTRLSIL.

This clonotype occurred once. CDR3 sequence (DNA): TGTGCCAGCAGTTACACGAACAGGGAAGAGACCCAGTACTTC. Amino acid sequence: CASSYTNREETQYF. The rearrangement joins TRBV6-5 to TRBJ2-5, with D possibly being TRBD1 (6 bases). The CDR3 totals 14 residues. Trimming cost V 2 bases and J 3 bases, with 10 bases left between them. Germline-derived CDR1 and CDR2 are MNHEY and SVGAGI.

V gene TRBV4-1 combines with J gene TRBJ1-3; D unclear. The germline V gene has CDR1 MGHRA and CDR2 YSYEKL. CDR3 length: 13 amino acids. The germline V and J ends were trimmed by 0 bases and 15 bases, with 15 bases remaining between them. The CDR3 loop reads CASSQERADGKYF. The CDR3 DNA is TGCGCCAGCAGCCAAGAACGGGCAGATGGTAAATATTTT.

The CDR3, as DNA: TGTGCCAGCAGCCCTAGCGGGTTTTACACCGGGGAGCTGTTTTTT. Its protein product is CASSPSGFYTGELFF. The chain joins TRBV4-2 to TRBJ2-2; 8 bases are a match to TRBD2. The germline gives CDR1 LGHNA, CDR2 YNFKEQ. J was trimmed by 3 bases and V by 4 bases; bases with no gene match: 4. The CDR3 is 15 amino acids.

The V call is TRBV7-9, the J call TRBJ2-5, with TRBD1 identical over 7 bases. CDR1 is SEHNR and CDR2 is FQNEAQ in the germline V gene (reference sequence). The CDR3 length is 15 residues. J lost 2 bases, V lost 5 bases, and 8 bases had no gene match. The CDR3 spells CASSARDSTQETQYF. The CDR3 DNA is TGTGCCAGCAGCGCCCGGGACAGTACTCAAGAGACCCAGTACTTC. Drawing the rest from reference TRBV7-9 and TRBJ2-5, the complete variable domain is DTGVSQNPRHKITKRGQNVTFRCDPISEHNRLYWYRQTLGQGPEFLTYFQNEAQLEKSRLLSDRFSAERPKGSFSTLEIQRTEQGDSAMYLCASSARDSTQETQYFGPGTRLLVL.

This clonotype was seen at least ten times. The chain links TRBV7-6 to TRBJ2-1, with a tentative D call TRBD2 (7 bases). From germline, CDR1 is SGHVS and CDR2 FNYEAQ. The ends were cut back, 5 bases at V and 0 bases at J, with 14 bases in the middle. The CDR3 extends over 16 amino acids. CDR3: CASSGKGGTSYNEQFF. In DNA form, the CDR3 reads TGTGCCAGCAGCGGGAAGGGGGGGACCTCCTACAATGAGCAGTTCTTC.

CDR3 sequence: CASSPGQGFGGYTF. CDR3 bases: TGTGCCAGTAGTCCCGGACAGGGATTCGGCGGCTACACCTTC. The chain carries TRBV19 and TRBJ1-2; TRBD1 aligns across 8 bases. J gave up 8 bases and V 5 bases, and 10 bases lay outside the gene matches. Germline-derived CDR1 and CDR2 are LNHDA and SQIVND (reference sequence). The CDR3 length is 14 residues.

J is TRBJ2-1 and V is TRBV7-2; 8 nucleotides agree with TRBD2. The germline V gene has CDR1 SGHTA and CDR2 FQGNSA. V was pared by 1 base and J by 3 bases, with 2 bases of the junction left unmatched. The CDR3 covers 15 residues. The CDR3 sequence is CASSLGTSYYNEQFF. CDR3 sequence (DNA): TGTGCCAGCAGCTTAGGGACTAGCTACTACAATGAGCAGTTCTTC.

The CDR3 coding sequence is TGTGCCAGCAGTCGGTCGGGGGGCGAAGAGACCCAGTACTTC. It specifies CASSRSGGEETQYF. V is TRBV12-3 or TRBV12-4 and J is TRBJ2-5; perhaps TRBD2 as D (7 bases). This CDR3 region has 14 residues. Trimming stripped 5 bases from V and 3 bases from J, with 13 bases between.